This T cell receptor beta chain was obtained from a study of blood T cell repertoires in COVID-19. Sequenced by immunoSEQ multiplex PCR; TCRdb stores in-frame clones only, minus some. The table lists roughly 68,000 clones, over 65% of them singletons. This CDR3 comprises 16 residues. The V end was cut by 1 base, the J end by 2 bases, with 12 bases between. This rearrangement joins TRBV23-1 to TRBJ1-5; D not certain. TRBV23-1 is an ORF; its function is uncertain. Sequencing was done on a sample of peripheral blood. This TCR was recovered from a woman of 80 years or more with acute or convalescent COVID-19. The CDR3 is CASSQCQWEGNQPQHF. The DNA for the CDR3 is TGCGCCAGCAGTCAATGTCAGTGGGAGGGCAATCAGCCCCAGCATTTT.